The 19 T cell receptor beta chains presented below share a single source sample, sequenced in a study of blood T cells in healthy people across ages. A second PCR of roughly 7 to 11 cycles used a sample-barcoded 5' primer and a J-beta primer mix. TCRdb re-derived calls from the 5' RACE reads in MiXCR, one entry per CDR3 protein. The top ten hold approximately 14% of the sample, which has some 640,000 distinct CDR3 sequences, approximately 30% seen once. The material sequenced was blood. These receptors came from a woman aged 80 or over in good health.

The chain links TRBV20-1 to TRBJ1-1; 10 nucleotides align to TRBD1. The trim removed 5 bases at V and 0 bases at J, leaving 9 bases unmatched. Germline lookup yields CDR1 DFQATT and CDR2 SNEGSKA (reference sequence). The CDR3 sequence is 16 residues long. CDR3 amino acids: CSAVDRGNSVNTEAFF. CDR3 nucleotides: TGCAGTGCTGTGGACAGGGGGAATTCAGTGAACACTGAAGCTTTCTTT.

The chain couples TRBV19 to TRBJ2-7, with D unresolved. V lost 3 bases and J 3 bases, leaving 9 bases between the germline ends. This CDR3 is 13 amino acids long. CDR1 is LNHDA and CDR2 is SQIVND in the germline V gene (reference sequence). CDR3 sequence: CASSIAVLYEQYF. CDR3 coding DNA: TGTGCCAGTAGTATCGCGGTTCTCTACGAGCAGTACTTC.

A remark on this clonotype: This could be a read error, since a much larger clone is one nucleotide away. The chain couples TRBV4-1 to TRBJ1-1; 8 bases fit TRBD1. Germline V CDR1 and CDR2: MGHRA, YSYEKL. The length of the CDR3 is 16 residues. CDR3 DNA sequence: TGCGCCAGCGGCCAAGATCCGACAGGGGTGAACACTGAAGCTTTCTTT. It is translated as CASGQDPTGVNTEAFF.

This clonotype was observed many times. The chain uses TRBV2 and TRBJ1-5; the D gene is possibly TRBD1 (6 bases). This CDR3 has 15 amino acids. V lost 10 bases and J lost 1, with 17 bases in between. Germline V CDR1 and CDR2: SNHLY, FYNNEI. The CDR3 spells CATRAGAGSNQPQHF. As DNA, the CDR3 is TGTGCCACCCGGGCAGGGGCGGGGAGCAATCAGCCCCAGCATTTT.

This clonotype turned up a few times. V gene TRBV4-2 combines with J gene TRBJ1-1; TRBD1 is a possible D gene (5 bases). CDR3 size: 15 residues. Germline CDR1 reads LGHNA; CDR2 reads YNFKEQ. V lost 4 bases, J lost 1 base, and 13 bases lay in between. The CDR3 DNA reads as TGTGCCAGCAGCCGCCCAGGGACGGCGAACACTGAAGCTTTCTTT. This translates into CASSRPGTANTEAFF.

On this clonotype itself: This may stem from a read error, because a much larger clone lies one nucleotide away. The gene calls are TRBV7-2 and TRBJ2-3; 7 bases line up with TRBD2. Germline V gene lookup returns CDR1 SGHTA and CDR2 FQGNSA. This CDR3 comprises 15 residues. V dropped 5 bases and J dropped 4; count of bases not matched to a gene: 9. The CDR3 bases are TGTGCCAGCAGCCCTTGGCGGGGGAGCGCAGATACGCAGTATTTT. Amino acid sequence: CASSPWRGSADTQYF. Looking up the rest from reference TRBV7-2 and TRBJ2-3 gives the full variable domain: GAGVSQSPSNKVTEKGKDVELRCDPISGHTALYWYRQSLGQGLEFLIYFQGNSAPDKSGLPSDRFSAERTGGSVSTLTIQRTQQEDSAVYLCASSPWRGSADTQYFGPGTRLTVL.

Turning to this clonotype: A much more abundant neighbour one base away suggests this may be a read error. V and J are TRBV28 and TRBJ2-5, with TRBD1 identical over 7 bases. TRBJ2-7 explains the end of the DNA better; the J call may be wrong. The CDR3 loop spans 14 amino acids. The germline gives CDR1 MDHEN, CDR2 SYDVKM. DNA of the CDR3: TGTGCCAGCAGGTTCTACAGGGGATCCTACGAGCAGTACTTC. This sequence encodes CASRFYRGSYEQYF.

As concerns this clonotype: Given a much more abundant clone one base away, this may be a read error. The chain joins TRBV5-1 to TRBJ1-2; 9 nucleotides match TRBD1. The CDR3 covers 16 residues. Germline lookup yields CDR1 SGHRS and CDR2 YFSETQ. The DNA for the CDR3 is TGCGCCAGCAGCTTCCACCGGGACAGGGAAAACTATGGCCACACCTTC. Translation gives CASSFHRDRENYGHTF.

The V call is TRBV6-5, the J call TRBJ1-3; possibly TRBD1 for D (5 bases). The CDR3 runs to 19 residues. In germline, CDR1 is MNHEY, CDR2 SVGAGI. Trimming stripped 0 bases from V and 0 bases from J, with 18 bases between. CDR3 coding DNA: TGTGCCAGCAGTTACTCGACCTTCCGGGACGGCGGCTCTGGAAACACCATATATTTT. Translated, it gives CASSYSTFRDGGSGNTIYF.

The chain employs TRBV13 and TRBJ1-1; TRBD1 aligns across 7 bases. The trim removed 5 bases at V and 5 bases at J, leaving 8 bases unmatched. The CDR3 extends over 14 amino acids. Germline lookup yields CDR1 PRHDT and CDR2 FYEKMQ (reference sequence). This CDR3 reads CASSPDPTGTEAFF. The CDR3 DNA reads TGTGCCAGCAGCCCAGACCCGACAGGGACTGAAGCTTTCTTT.

The chain carries TRBV2 and TRBJ1-3; D gene unclear. V was clipped by 6 bases and J by 0 bases, with 9 bases between them. Looked up from germline, CDR1 is SNHLY and CDR2 is FYNNEI. CDR3 length: 14 amino acids. The CDR3 sequence is CASRTERSGNTIYF. DNA of the CDR3: TGTGCCAGCAGAACCGAGCGCTCTGGAAACACCATATATTTT.

J is TRBJ1-2 and V is TRBV4-1; 8 nucleotides match TRBD1. The CDR3 extends over 13 amino acids. The J segment lost 8 bases and the V segment lost 3 bases, leaving 5 bases of the junction unmatched. CDR1 is MGHRA and CDR2 is YSYEKL in the germline V gene. CDR3 residues: CASSQGQVGGYTF. Here the CDR3 DNA reads TGCGCCAGCAGCCAGGGACAGGTCGGGGGCTACACCTTC.

The chain uses TRBV18 and TRBJ2-1, with a tentative D call TRBD1 (7 bases). Looked up from germline, CDR1 is KGHSH and CDR2 is LQKENI. V shed 3 bases and J shed 9 bases, with 15 bases lying between them. The CDR3 spans 14 residues. CDR3: CASSPETQGGEQFF. The CDR3 coding sequence is TGTGCCAGCTCACCCGAGACTCAGGGGGGTGAGCAGTTCTTC.

To note about this clonotype: A single base separates this from a much larger clone, so it may be a read error. This chain connects TRBV5-5 to TRBJ2-1; D call uncertain. The CDR3 is 12 residues long. Germline V gene data show CDR1 as SGHKS and CDR2 as YYEKEE (reference sequence). V lost 7 bases and J 4 bases, leaving 9 bases between the germline ends. The DNA for the CDR3 is TGTGCCAGCGAACTCGATTACAATGAGCAGTTCTTC. Protein product: CASELDYNEQFF.

The CDR3 nucleotides read TGTGCCAGCTCACCGTTACTAAGGGGGAACACTGAAGCTTTCTTT. Its translation is CASSPLLRGNTEAFF. The J gene is TRBJ1-1, the V gene TRBV18, with D perhaps TRBD1 (5 bases). The CDR3 loop spans 15 amino acids. Germline CDR1 reads KGHSH; CDR2 reads LQKENI. V was shortened by 3 bases and J by 1 base, with 12 bases between the two germline ends.

This clonotype was seen just once. The chain links TRBV6-2 or TRBV6-3 to TRBJ1-1, with 9 bases fitting TRBD1. V dropped 2 bases and J dropped 8; count of bases not matched to a gene: 6. The CDR3 consists of 14 residues. CDR1 is MNHEY, CDR2 SVGEGT, per germline. As DNA, the CDR3 is TGTGCCAGCAGTTACAAGGACAGGGGTTCAGAAGCTTTCTTT. Translated, it gives CASSYKDRGSEAFF.

This clonotype was counted many times. The DNA for the CDR3 is TGTGCCAGCAAAATACGGGGGCTTTCCTACGAGCAGTACTTC. Amino acids: CASKIRGLSYEQYF. The chain links TRBV27 to TRBJ2-7; D tentatively reads TRBD1 or TRBD2 (6 bases each). V was shortened by 7 bases and J by 1 base, with 14 bases between the two germline ends. The CDR3 covers 14 residues. Germline-derived CDR1 and CDR2 are MNHEY and SMNVEV (reference sequence).

About this clonotype: This sequence may be a read error, since a much larger clone differs from it by one base. The chain uses TRBV6-6 and TRBJ2-1; the D gene is possibly TRBD2 (6 bases). The CDR3 covers 14 residues. Germline CDR1 reads MNHNY; CDR2 reads SVGAGI (reference sequence). V was shortened by 6 bases and J by 8 bases, with 17 bases between the two germline ends. The CDR3 bases are TGTGCCAGCAGAACGGGACGGACGGGGGATGAGCAGTTCTTC. The encoded protein is CASRTGRTGDEQFF.

V usage is TRBV21-1 and J usage is TRBJ2-7. TRBV21-1 is flagged as a pseudogene. This CDR3 has 16 residues. CDR3 protein: CASSKIGWNRPYEQYF. Here the CDR3 DNA reads TGTGCCAGCAGCAAAATTGGGTGGAACAGACCCTACGAGCAGTACTTC.